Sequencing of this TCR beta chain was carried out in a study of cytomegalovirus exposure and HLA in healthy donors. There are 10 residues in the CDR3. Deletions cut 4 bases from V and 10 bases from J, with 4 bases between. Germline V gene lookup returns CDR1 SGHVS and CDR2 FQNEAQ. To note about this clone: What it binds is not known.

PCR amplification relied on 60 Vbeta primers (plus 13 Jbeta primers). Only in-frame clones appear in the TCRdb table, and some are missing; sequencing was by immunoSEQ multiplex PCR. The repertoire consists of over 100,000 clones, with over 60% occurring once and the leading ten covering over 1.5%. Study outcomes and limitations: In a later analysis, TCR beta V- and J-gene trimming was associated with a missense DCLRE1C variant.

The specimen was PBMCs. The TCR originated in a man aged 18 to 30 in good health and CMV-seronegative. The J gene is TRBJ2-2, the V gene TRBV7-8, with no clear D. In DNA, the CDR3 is TGTGCCAGCAGCTCTGTGGAGCTGTTTTTT. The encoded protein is CASSSVELFF.